This T cell receptor beta chain emerged from a study of blood T cell repertoires in COVID-19. Study context: There were acute and convalescent COVID-19 samples, and they came from the United States, Italy and Spain. Sources were T cells, B-cell-depleted T cells, or PBMCs; the material itself was cDNA or gDNA.

Original data processing: Amplification of reference gene primers was used by the study to estimate nucleated cell counts. TCRdb keeps only in-frame clones here, not all; method: immunoSEQ multiplex PCR. From that table come the V and J calls and clone size; the DNA was used to work out D and trimming. Of some 340,000 clones listed, 65% to 85% were seen once; the top ten hold just under 3%. The V and J ends lost 6 bases and 0 bases respectively, with 12 bases between them. This CDR3 region has 14 residues. CDR1 and CDR2 (germline): MRHNA, SNTAGT. Sequencing input: peripheral blood. This receptor was taken from a man in his thirties or forties with active or convalescent COVID-19. The chain joins TRBV6-4 to TRBJ2-7; a weak D match, TRBD1 (6 bases). CDR3 loop: CASSGGQYSYEQYF. DNA for the CDR3: TGTGCCAGCAGCGGCGGACAGTACTCCTACGAGCAGTACTTC.